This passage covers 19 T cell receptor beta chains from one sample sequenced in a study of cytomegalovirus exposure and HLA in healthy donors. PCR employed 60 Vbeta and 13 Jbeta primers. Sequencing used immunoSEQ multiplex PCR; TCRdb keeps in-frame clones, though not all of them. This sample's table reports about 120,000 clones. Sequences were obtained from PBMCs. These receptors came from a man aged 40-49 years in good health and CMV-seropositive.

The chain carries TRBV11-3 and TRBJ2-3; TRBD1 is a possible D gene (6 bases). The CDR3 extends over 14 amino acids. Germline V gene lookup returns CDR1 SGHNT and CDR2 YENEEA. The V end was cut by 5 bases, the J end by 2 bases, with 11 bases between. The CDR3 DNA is TGTGCCAGCAGCCCGACAGGATCCACAGATACGCAGTATTTT. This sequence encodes CASSPTGSTDTQYF.

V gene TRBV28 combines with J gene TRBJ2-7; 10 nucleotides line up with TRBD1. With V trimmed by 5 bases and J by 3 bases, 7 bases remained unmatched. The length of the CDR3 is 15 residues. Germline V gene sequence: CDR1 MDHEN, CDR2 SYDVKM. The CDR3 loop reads CASSVSRDRGYEQYF. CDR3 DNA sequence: TGTGCCAGCAGTGTCTCACGGGACAGGGGCTACGAGCAGTACTTC.

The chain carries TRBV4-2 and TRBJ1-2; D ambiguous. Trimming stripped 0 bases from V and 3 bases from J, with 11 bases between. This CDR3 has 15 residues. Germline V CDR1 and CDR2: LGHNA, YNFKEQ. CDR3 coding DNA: TGTGCCAGCAGCCAAGATAGCCAGCAAGACTATGGCTACACCTTC. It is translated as CASSQDSQQDYGYTF.

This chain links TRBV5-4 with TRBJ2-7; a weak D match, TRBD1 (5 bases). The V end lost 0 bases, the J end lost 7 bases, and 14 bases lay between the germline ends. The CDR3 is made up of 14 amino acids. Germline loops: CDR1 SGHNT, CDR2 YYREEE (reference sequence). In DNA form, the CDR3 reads TGTGCCAGCAGCTTGGCGGCAGGGATGGGGGAGCAGTACTTC. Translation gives CASSLAAGMGEQYF.

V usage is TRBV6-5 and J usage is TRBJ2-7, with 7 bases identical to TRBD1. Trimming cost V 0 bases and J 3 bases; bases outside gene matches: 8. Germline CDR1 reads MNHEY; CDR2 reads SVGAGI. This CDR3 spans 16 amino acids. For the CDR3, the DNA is TGTGCCAGCAGTTACTCCCCGGGACAGCACTTCTACGAGCAGTACTTC. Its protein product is CASSYSPGQHFYEQYF.

The CDR3 region has the DNA TGTGCCAGCAGTTCCAGACCTCTTACAGGGCGGAGCCAGCCCCAGCATTTT. Translated, it gives CASSSRPLTGRSQPQHF. The V and J genes are TRBV28 and TRBJ1-5; D is possibly TRBD1 (6 bases). Germline V CDR1 and CDR2: MDHEN, SYDVKM. CDR3 length equals 17 residues. The V gene lost 4 bases and the J gene lost 7 bases, with 23 bases spanning the gap.

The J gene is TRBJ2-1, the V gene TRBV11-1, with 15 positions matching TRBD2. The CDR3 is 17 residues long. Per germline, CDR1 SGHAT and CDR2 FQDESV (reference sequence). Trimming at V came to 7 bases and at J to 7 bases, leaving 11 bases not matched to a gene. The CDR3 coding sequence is TGTGCCAGCAAGATGCCTATCGGACTAGCGGGAGGGAATGAGCAGTTCTTC. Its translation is CASKMPIGLAGGNEQFF.

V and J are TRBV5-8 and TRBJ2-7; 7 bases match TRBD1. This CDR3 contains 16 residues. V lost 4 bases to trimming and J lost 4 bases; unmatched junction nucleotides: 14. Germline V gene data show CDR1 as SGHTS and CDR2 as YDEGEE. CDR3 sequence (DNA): TGTGCCAGCAGCCGGACAGGCGGTGGTTCTAGGTACGAGCAGTACTTC. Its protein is CASSRTGGGSRYEQYF.

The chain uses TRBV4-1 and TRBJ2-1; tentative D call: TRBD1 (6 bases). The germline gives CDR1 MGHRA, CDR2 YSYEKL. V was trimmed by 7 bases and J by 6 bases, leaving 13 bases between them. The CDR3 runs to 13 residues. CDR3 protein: CASNPTGSNEQFF. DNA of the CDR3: TGCGCCAGCAATCCAACAGGGAGCAATGAGCAGTTCTTC.

CDR3 nucleotide sequence: TGTGCCAGCAGCTTGGGGCGGGGGAGGAACACTGAAGCTTTCTTT. This sequence encodes CASSLGRGRNTEAFF. V is TRBV5-8 and J is TRBJ1-1; maybe TRBD1 (5 bases). The V gene's germline CDR1 is SGHTS and CDR2 YDEGEE. V gave up 0 bases and J gave up 1 base, with 10 bases separating them. The CDR3 length is 15 residues.

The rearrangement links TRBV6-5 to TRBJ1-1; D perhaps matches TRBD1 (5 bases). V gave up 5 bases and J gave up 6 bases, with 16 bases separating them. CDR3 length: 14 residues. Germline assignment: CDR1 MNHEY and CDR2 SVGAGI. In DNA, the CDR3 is TGTGCCAGCAGTCAAGCATCGGGGGTATCTGAAGCTTTCTTT. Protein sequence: CASSQASGVSEAFF.

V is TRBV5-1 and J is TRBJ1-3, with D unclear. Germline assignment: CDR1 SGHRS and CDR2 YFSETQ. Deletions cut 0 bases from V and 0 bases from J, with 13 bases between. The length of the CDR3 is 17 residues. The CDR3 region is CASSLGATQISGNTIYF. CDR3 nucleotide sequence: TGCGCCAGCAGCTTGGGGGCGACGCAAATCTCTGGAAACACCATATATTTT.

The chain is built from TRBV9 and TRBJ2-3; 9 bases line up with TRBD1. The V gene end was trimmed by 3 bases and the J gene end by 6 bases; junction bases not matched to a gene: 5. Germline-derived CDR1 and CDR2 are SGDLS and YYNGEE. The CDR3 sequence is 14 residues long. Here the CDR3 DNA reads TGTGCCAGCAGCGCGTGGACAGGGGTGGATACGCAGTATTTT. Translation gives CASSAWTGVDTQYF. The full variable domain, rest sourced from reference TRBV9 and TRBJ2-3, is DSGVTQTPKHLITATGQRVTLRCSPRSGDLSVYWYQQSLDQGLQFLIQYYNGEERAKGNILERFSAQQFPDLHSELNLSSLELGDSALYFCASSAWTGVDTQYFGPGTRLTVL.

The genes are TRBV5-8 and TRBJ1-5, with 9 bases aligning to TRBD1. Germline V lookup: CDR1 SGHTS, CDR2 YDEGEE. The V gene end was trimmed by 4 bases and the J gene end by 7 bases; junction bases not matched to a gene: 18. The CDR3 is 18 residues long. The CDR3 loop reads CASSPPGGTGYHNQPQHF. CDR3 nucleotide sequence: TGTGCCAGCAGCCCCCCCGGGGGGACAGGGTATCACAACCAGCCCCAGCATTTT.

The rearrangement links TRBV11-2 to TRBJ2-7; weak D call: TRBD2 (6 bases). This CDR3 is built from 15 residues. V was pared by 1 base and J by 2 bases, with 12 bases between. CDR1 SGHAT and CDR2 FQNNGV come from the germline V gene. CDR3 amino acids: CASSLAGTPTYEQYF. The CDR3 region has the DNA TGTGCCAGCAGCTTAGCTGGGACTCCTACCTACGAGCAGTACTTC.

The CDR3, as DNA: TGTGCCAGTACAATCCTAGCCGGGACAGGGCTTTTCTTT. This codes for CASTILAGTGLFF. J is TRBJ1-1 and V is TRBV19; 9 bases line up with TRBD1. The V and J ends lost 7 bases and 13 bases, in that order; junction bases with no gene match: 13. The CDR3 consists of 13 residues. Germline CDR1 is LNHDA and CDR2 is SQIVND (reference sequence).

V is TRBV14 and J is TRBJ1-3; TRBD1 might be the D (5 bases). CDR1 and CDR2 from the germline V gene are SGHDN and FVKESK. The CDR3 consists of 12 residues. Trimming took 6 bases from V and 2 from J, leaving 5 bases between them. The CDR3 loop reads CASRGAGNTIYF. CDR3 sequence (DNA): TGTGCCAGCAGAGGGGCTGGAAACACCATATATTTT.

The chain's CDR3 is CASSYPGTDTQYF. DNA for the CDR3: TGTGCCAGCAGCTACCCCGGGACAGATACGCAGTATTTT. This chain joins TRBV7-3 and TRBJ2-3; D gene uncertain. V was clipped by 4 bases and J by 3 bases, with 8 bases between them. This CDR3 is 13 amino acids long. Germline V lookup: CDR1 SGHTA, CDR2 FQGTGA.

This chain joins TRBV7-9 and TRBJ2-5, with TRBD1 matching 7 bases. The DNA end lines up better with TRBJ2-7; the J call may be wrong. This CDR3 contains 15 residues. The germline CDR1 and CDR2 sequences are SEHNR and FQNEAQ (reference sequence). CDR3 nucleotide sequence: TGTGCCAGCAGCTCCGGACAGGCTTCTCCCTACGAGCAGTACTTC. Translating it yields CASSSGQASPYEQYF.